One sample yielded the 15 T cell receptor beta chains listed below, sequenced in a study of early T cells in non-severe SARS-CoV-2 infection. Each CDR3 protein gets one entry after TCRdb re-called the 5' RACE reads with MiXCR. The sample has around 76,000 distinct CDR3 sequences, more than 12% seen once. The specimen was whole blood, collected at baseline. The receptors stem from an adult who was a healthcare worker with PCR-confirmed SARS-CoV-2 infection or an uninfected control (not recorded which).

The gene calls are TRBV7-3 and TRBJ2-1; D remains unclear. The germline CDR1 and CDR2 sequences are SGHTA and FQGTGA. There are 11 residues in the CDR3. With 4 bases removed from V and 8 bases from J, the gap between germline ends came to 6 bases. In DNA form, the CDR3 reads TGTGCCAGCAGCTCGTCCCATGAGCAGTTCTTC. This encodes CASSSSHEQFF.

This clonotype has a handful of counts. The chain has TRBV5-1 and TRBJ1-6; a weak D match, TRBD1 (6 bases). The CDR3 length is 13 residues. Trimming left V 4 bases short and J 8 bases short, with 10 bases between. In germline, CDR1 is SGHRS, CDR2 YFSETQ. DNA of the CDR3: TGCGCCAGCAGCCGGACAGTCTATTCACCCCTCCACTTT. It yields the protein CASSRTVYSPLHF.

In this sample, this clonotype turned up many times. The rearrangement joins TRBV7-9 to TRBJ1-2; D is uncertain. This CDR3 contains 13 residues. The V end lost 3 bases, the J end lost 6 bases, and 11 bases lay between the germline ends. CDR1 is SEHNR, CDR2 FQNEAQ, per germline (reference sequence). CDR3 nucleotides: TGTGCCAGCAGCTTCCCCCATCTGGATGGCTACACCTTC. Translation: CASSFPHLDGYTF.

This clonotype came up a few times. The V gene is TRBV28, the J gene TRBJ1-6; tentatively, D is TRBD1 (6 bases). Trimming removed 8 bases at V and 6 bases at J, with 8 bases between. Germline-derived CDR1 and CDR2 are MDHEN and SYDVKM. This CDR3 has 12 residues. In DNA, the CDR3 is TGTGCCAGCGGACAGCTTAATTCACCCCTCCACTTT. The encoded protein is CASGQLNSPLHF.

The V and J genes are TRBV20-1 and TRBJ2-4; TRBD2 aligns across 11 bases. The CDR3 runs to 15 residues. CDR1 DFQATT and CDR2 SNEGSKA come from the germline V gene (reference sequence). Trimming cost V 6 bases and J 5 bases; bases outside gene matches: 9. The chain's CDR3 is CSAGVAGGQENIQYF. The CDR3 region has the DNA TGCAGTGCGGGGGTAGCGGGAGGGCAGGAAAACATTCAGTACTTC.

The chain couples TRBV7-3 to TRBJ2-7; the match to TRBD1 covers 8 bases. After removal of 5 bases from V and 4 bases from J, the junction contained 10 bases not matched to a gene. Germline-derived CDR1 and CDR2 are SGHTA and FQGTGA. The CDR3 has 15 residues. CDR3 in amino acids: CASSPYGQGSYEQYF. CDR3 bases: TGTGCCAGCAGCCCCTACGGACAGGGTTCGTACGAGCAGTACTTC. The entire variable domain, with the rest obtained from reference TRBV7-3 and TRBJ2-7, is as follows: GAGVSQTPSNKVTEKGKYVELRCDPISGHTALYWYRQSLGQGPEFLIYFQGTGAADDSGLPNDRFFAVRPEGSVSTLKIQRTERGDSAVYLCASSPYGQGSYEQYFGPGTRLTVT.

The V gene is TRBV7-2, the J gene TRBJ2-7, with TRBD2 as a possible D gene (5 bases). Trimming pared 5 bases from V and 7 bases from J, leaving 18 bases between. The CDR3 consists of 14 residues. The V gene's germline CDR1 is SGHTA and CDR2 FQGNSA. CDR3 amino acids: CASSRLGFSGEQYF. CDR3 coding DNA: TGTGCCAGCAGCCGTCTTGGGTTCTCGGGGGAGCAGTACTTC.

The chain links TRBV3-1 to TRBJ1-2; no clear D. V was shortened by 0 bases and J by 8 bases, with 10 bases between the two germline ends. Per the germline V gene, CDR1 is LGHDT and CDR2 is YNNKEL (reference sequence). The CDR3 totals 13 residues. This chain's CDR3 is CASSQDGLRGYTF. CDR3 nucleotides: TGTGCCAGCAGCCAAGATGGACTTCGAGGCTACACCTTC.

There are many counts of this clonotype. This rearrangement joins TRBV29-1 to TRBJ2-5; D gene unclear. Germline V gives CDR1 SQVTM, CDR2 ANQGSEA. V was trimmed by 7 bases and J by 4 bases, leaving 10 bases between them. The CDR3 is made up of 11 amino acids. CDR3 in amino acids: CSAYRGETQYF. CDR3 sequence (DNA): TGCAGCGCCTACCGCGGAGAGACCCAGTACTTC.

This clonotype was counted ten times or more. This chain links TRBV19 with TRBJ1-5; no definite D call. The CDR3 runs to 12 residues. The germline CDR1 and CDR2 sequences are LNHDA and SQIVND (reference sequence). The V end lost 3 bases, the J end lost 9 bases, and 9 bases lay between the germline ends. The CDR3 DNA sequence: TGTGCCAGTAGTATCGGGGAGACGCCCCAGCATTTT. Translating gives CASSIGETPQHF.

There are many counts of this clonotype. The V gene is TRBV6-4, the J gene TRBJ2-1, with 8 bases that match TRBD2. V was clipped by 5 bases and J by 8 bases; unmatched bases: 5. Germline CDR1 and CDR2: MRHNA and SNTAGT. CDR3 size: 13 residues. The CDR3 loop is CASSLIAGYEQFF. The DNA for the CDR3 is TGTGCCAGCAGTCTTATAGCGGGGTATGAGCAGTTCTTC.

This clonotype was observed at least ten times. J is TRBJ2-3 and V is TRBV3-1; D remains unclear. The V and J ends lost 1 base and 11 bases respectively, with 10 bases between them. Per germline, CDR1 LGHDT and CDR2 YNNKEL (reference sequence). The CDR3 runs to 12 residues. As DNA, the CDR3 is TGTGCCAGCAGCCAAGTATCCCGATTGCAGTATTTT. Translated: CASSQVSRLQYF.

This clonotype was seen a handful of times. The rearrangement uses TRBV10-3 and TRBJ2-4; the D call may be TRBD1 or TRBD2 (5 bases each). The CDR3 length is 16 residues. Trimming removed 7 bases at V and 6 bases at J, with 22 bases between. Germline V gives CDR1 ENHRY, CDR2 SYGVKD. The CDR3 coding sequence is TGTGCCATCACCCAGACTCCTTTCTGGGACCCAAACATTCAGTACTTC. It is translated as CAITQTPFWDPNIQYF.

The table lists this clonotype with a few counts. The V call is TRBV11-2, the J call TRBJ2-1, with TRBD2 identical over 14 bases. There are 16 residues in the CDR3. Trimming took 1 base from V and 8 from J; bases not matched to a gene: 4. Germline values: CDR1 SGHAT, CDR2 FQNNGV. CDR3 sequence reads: CASSLGTSGRYDEQFF. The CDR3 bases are TGTGCCAGCAGCTTAGGGACTAGCGGGAGGTATGATGAGCAGTTCTTC. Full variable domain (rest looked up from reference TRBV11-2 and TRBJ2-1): EAGVAQSPRYKIIEKRQSVAFWCNPISGHATLYWYQQILGQGPKLLIQFQNNGVVDDSQLPKDRFSAERLKGVDSTLKIQPAKLEDSAVYLCASSLGTSGRYDEQFFGPGTRLTVL.

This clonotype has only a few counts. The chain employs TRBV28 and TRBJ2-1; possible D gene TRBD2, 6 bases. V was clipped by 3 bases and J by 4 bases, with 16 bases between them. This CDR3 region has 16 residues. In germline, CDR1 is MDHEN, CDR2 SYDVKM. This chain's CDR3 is CASSFLDGGEYNEQFF. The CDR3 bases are TGTGCCAGCAGTTTTCTCGACGGGGGAGAATACAATGAGCAGTTCTTC.